Listed below are T cell receptor beta chains from one sample, sequenced in a study of beta chain features in type 1 diabetes. Clones were sequenced by immunoSEQ multiplex PCR, and TCRdb holds only the in-frame ones, with some missing. Of around 310,000 clones in the sample, 11% are singletons; the top ten hold 0.015% to 0.02%. Specimen: naive CD4+ T cells from blood. The source of these receptors is a woman aged 25 to 39 in good health. The CDR3 runs from the conserved cysteine through the conserved F or W. D genes are given only for firm matches. The size entry is marked missing in some rows and otherwise reads once, few, many or a size class.

D	V	size	J	DNA	CDR3
TRBD2	TRBV27	few	TRBJ2-7	TGTGCCAGCAGTCCGATAGCGGGAGCCTACGAGCAGTACTTC	CASSPIAGAYEQYF
TRBD1	TRBV19	few	TRBJ1-1	TGTGCCAGTAGTGACAGGGGAAGTGGAATGAACACTGAAGCTTTCTTT	CASSDRGSGMNTEAFF
TRBD2	TRBV29-1	few	TRBJ2-7	TGCAGCGTTAACGGACTAGCGGGAGATATGGAGCAGTACTTC	CSVNGLAGDMEQYF
TRBD1	TRBV2	.	TRBJ1-5	TGTGCCAGCAGTCGGGACAGTGAACACCAGCCCCAGCATTTT	CASSRDSEHQPQHF
TRBD1	TRBV7-2	.	TRBJ2-2	TGTGCCAGCAGCCGGGGACAGGGATCGGGGGAGCTGTTTTTT	CASSRGQGSGELFF
.	TRBV20-1	few	TRBJ1-1	TGCAGTGCCCCGAGGGTCACTGAAGCTTTCTTT	CSAPRVTEAFF
.	TRBV4-2	.	TRBJ2-3	TGTGCCAGCAGCCAAGCGAGAGAGTCAGATACGCAGTATTTT	CASSQARESDTQYF
TRBD2	TRBV4-3	.	TRBJ2-4	TGCGCCAGCAGCCAAGACACTAGCGGGGGTCCTCTCGCCAAAAACATTCAGTACTTC	CASSQDTSGGPLAKNIQYF
.	TRBV4-1	.	TRBJ1-2	TGCGCCAGCAGCCAAGATGTCACAGCTCCTTATGGCTACACCTTC	CASSQDVTAPYGYTF
TRBD1	TRBV6-1	.	TRBJ1-5	TGTGCCAGCAACCGACAGGGCCACAATCAGCCCCAGCATTTT	CASNRQGHNQPQHF
.	TRBV2	.	TRBJ2-7	TGTGCCAGCAGGGTCGGGATCTACGAGCAGTACTTC	CASRVGIYEQYF
TRBD1	TRBV18	few	TRBJ2-1	TGTGCCAGCTCACCGGGACAGGGGCCTAATGAGCAGTTCTTC	CASSPGQGPNEQFF
.	TRBV6-5	.	TRBJ2-5	TGTGCCAGCAGCTACAGCGGTAGCGGGACCCAGTACTTC	CASSYSGSGTQYF
TRBD2	TRBV30	few	TRBJ2-5	TGTGCCTGGAAAGGGACTAGCGCGGGGGGGGAGACCCAGTACTTC	CAWKGTSAGGETQYF
TRBD2	TRBV7-2	few	TRBJ2-7	TGTGCCAGCCTCGGGACTAGCTCTTCCTACGAGCAGTACTTC	CASLGTSSSYEQYF
TRBD2	TRBV4-3	.	TRBJ2-7	TGCGCCAGCAGCCAAGATTGGCTAGCGGTCAGGACCTACGAGCAGTACTTC	CASSQDWLAVRTYEQYF
TRBD2	TRBV9	.	TRBJ2-3	TGTGCCAGCGGTGGACTAGCGGGGCATAATACGCAGTATTTT	CASGGLAGHNTQYF
.	TRBV29-1	few	TRBJ2-1	.	CSVGQGTLFF
.	TRBV25-1	.	TRBJ2-1	TGTGCCAGCAGTGAGTTAGGGAGCTCCTACAATGAGCAGTTCTTC	CASSELGSSYNEQFF
.	TRBV30	few	TRBJ1-2	TGTGCCTGGAGTGCGGGACACAACTATGGCTACACCTTC	CAWSAGHNYGYTF
TRBD2	TRBV29-1	.	TRBJ2-1	TGCAGCGTAACAGGACTAGCGGGAGGGAAAAGCTACAATGAGCAGTTCTTC	CSVTGLAGGKSYNEQFF
TRBD1	TRBV18	.	TRBJ2-3	TGTGCCAGCTCACCACCACAGGGGAGCACAGATACGCAGTATTTT	CASSPPQGSTDTQYF
.	TRBV4-3	.	TRBJ1-1	TGCGCCAGCAGCCCACGTGGGGCCGCTCGATCTGAAGCTTTCTTT	CASSPRGAARSEAFF
.	TRBV4-2	.	TRBJ2-6	TGTGCCAGCAGCCGAACCGGGACTCTGAGCTCTGGGGCCAACGTCCTGACTTTC	CASSRTGTLSSGANVLTF
.	TRBV9	few	TRBJ2-1	TGTGCCAGCAGCGTAGTAAGCGATGAGCAGTTCTTC	CASSVVSDEQFF
.	TRBV5-8	.	TRBJ2-5	TGTGCCAGCAGCCTCCTAGGTTTTCAAGAGACCCAGTACTTC	CASSLLGFQETQYF
TRBD2	TRBV4-3	.	TRBJ2-4	TGCGCCAGCAGCCAAGATCGGGGGGACTTCTATCGCATTCAGTACTTC	CASSQDRGDFYRIQYF
.	TRBV9	.	TRBJ2-3	TGTGCCAGCAGCGTTGGACAGCTCACAGATACGCAGTATTTT	CASSVGQLTDTQYF
.	TRBV6-6	.	TRBJ2-7	TGTGCCAGCAGTTACGCGGGGCCCTACGAGCAGTACTTC	CASSYAGPYEQYF
.	TRBV19	.	TRBJ2-5	TGTGCCAGTAGTATAGCAACAGGGCAACAAGAGACCCAGTACTTC	CASSIATGQQETQYF
.	TRBV7-8	few	TRBJ1-5	TGTGCCAGCAGCCTCCAGAACGATCAGCCCCAGCATTTT	CASSLQNDQPQHF
TRBD1	TRBV28	.	TRBJ2-7	TGTGCCAGCAGTTTGGGGGGACAGGGGTACGAGCAGTACTTC	CASSLGGQGYEQYF
.	TRBV6-6	few	TRBJ1-5	TGTGCCAGCAGACTCGAACGTCAGCCCCAGCATTTT	CASRLERQPQHF
TRBD1	TRBV4-3	few	TRBJ2-7	TGCGCCAGCAGCCAAGATCGTTTCGGGGGACAGGGACTCTACGAGCAGTACTTC	CASSQDRFGGQGLYEQYF
TRBD1	TRBV7-6	.	TRBJ1-1	TGTGCCAGCAGCTCCGGACAGGGGCGCGCGGGAGCTGAAGCTTTCTTT	CASSSGQGRAGAEAFF
TRBD1	TRBV30	few	TRBJ2-3	TGTGCCTGGAGTACCGGGACAGGGGTTTTCACCGATACGCAGTATTTT	CAWSTGTGVFTDTQYF
TRBD2	TRBV5-4	.	TRBJ2-1	TGTGCCAGCAGCTTGGGACTAGCGGGAGGGCCAAATGAGCAGTTCTTC	CASSLGLAGGPNEQFF
.	TRBV25-1	few	TRBJ2-7	TGTGCCAGCAGTGACGTCCTAGCCTCCCACGAGCAGTACTTC	CASSDVLASHEQYF
.	TRBV30	.	TRBJ1-5	TGTGCCTGGAACAGCAACAATCAGCCCCAGCATTTT	CAWNSNNQPQHF